This T cell receptor beta chain was recorded in a study of blood T cell repertoires in COVID-19. The wider study: The samples span acute and convalescent COVID-19 from the United States, Italy and Spain. PBMCs, B-cell-depleted T cells, or T cells were the source of the cDNA or gDNA that made up the material.

Germline values: CDR1 MNHEY, CDR2 SMNVEV (reference sequence). The V segment lost 9 bases and the J segment 2 bases; nucleotides outside the gene matches: 13. This CDR3 has 16 residues. In the original analysis: Amplification from reference gene primers served as the basis for estimated nucleated cell counts. The method was immunoSEQ multiplex PCR; TCRdb's version includes in-frame clones alone and lacks a portion of them. The DNA was the basis for D and trimming; V, J and clone size are from that table. The sample holds about 290,000 clones; about nine tenths are singletons and the top ten take 0.9% to 1%.

The source material was peripheral blood. This TCR derives from a woman aged 40 to 50 who had recovered from COVID-19. The chain uses TRBV27 and TRBJ2-7; 10 bases map to TRBD2. CDR3: CARPSNSGRTPYEQYF. In DNA, the CDR3 is TGTGCCAGACCTTCTAATAGCGGGAGGACCCCCTACGAGCAGTACTTC.